The TCR beta chain described here comes from a study of blood T cell repertoires in COVID-19. Study-level background: In each case, the material was cDNA or gDNA derived from T cells, B-cell-depleted T cells, or PBMCs.

Original methodology: Estimation of nucleated cell counts was performed using reference gene primer amplification. Some clones are missing from TCRdb's copy, which holds only in-frame ones; the method was immunoSEQ multiplex PCR. V and J calls and clone size follow that table, whereas D and trimming were derived from the DNA. The sample has around 300,000 clones; approximately 88% are singletons. Donors were grouped by their self-reported clinical history. The TCR comes from a woman between 40 and 55 years old who had recovered from COVID-19. What was sequenced was PBMCs or T cells enriched from blood (not recorded which).

The CDR3, as DNA: TGTGCCAGCAGTATTGACCGGACAGAGACCTATGGCTACACCTTC. Its protein product is CASSIDRTETYGYTF. The genes are TRBV11-2 and TRBJ1-2, with D perhaps TRBD1 (6 bases). Looked up from germline, CDR1 is SGHAT and CDR2 is FQNNGV. The V gene lost 6 bases and the J gene lost 4 bases, with 18 bases spanning the gap. This CDR3 contains 15 residues.